The clone carrying this T cell receptor beta chain appeared many times. From RNA, the CDR3 regions of TCR beta chains were amplified and sequenced. Scientists carried out first-round RT-PCR using HTBI primers and then a second-round multiplex PCR. TCRdb re-derived calls from the multiplex PCR reads in MiXCR, one entry per CDR3 protein. The sample has 740,000 or so distinct CDR3 sequences; 35% to 50% are singletons. This sample was included in a study of Graves' ophthalmopathy and Graves' hyperthyroidism. The germline gives CDR1 SQVTM, CDR2 ANQGSEA. CDR3 length: 12 amino acids. The V end lost 4 bases, the J end lost 1 base, and 8 bases lay between the germline ends.

The sequence came from an adult man with Graves' ophthalmopathy. The gene calls are TRBV29-1 and TRBJ2-7, with D possibly matching TRBD2 (5 bases). Material for sequencing was peripheral blood. This CDR3 reads CSVGTGSYEQYF. DNA of the CDR3: TGCAGCGTTGGGACGGGGTCCTACGAGCAGTACTTC.